This T cell receptor (beta chain) was identified in a study of blood T cell repertoires in COVID-19. Study as a whole: The United States, Italy and Spain provided the acute and convalescent COVID-19 samples. The cDNA or gDNA used as material had been derived from T cells, B-cell-depleted T cells, or PBMCs.

Authors' methods: From reference gene primer amplification, estimates of nucleated cell counts were derived. Generated by immunoSEQ multiplex PCR, the TCRdb table keeps only in-frame clones and is missing some. The V and J calls and clone size are taken from that table; D and trimming were inferred from the DNA. Of 270,000 or so clones in the sample, around 82% were seen once. CDR3 length: 17 amino acids. Looked up from germline, CDR1 is SGHVS and CDR2 is FQNEAQ. J lost 5 bases, V lost 1 base, and 13 bases had no gene match. This sequence originates from a woman aged 18-29 years with acute or convalescent COVID-19. Sequencing was done on a sample of peripheral blood. The chain links TRBV7-8 to TRBJ2-5, with 7 bases aligning to TRBD2. This CDR3 reads CASSLGASRGVGETQYF. The CDR3 nucleotides read TGTGCCAGCAGCTTAGGCGCCAGTCGGGGGGTTGGGGAGACCCAGTACTTC.